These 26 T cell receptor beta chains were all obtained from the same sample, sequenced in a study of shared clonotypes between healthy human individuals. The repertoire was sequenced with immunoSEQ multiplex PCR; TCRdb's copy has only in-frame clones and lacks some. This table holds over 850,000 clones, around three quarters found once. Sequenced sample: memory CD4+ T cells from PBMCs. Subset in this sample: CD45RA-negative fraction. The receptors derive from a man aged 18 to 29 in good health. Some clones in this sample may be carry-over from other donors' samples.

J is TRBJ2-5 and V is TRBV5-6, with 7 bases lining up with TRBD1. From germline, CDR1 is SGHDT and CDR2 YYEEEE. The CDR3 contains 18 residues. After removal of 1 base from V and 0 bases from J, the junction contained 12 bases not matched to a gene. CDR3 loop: CASSLWTGGVLYQETQYF. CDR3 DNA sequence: TGTGCCAGCAGCTTGTGGACAGGCGGAGTGCTGTACCAAGAGACCCAGTACTTC.

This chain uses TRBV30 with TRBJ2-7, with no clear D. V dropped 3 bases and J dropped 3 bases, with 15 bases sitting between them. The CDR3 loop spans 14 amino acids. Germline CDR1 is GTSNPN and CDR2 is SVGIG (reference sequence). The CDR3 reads CAWSRVVRFYEQYF. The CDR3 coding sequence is TGTGCCTGGAGCCGCGTGGTAAGGTTCTACGAGCAGTACTTC.

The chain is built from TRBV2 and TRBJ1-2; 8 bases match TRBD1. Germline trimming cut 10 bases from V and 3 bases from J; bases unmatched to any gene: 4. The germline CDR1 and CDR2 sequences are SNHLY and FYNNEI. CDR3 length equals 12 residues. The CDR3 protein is CATGQGDYGYTF. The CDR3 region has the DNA TGTGCCACAGGACAGGGCGACTATGGCTACACCTTC. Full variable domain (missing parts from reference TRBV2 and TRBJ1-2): EPEVTQTPSHQVTQMGQEVILRCVPISNHLYFYWYRQILGQKVEFLVSFYNNEISEKSEIFDDQFSVERPDGSNFTLKIRSTKLEDSAMYFCATGQGDYGYTFGSGTRLTVV.

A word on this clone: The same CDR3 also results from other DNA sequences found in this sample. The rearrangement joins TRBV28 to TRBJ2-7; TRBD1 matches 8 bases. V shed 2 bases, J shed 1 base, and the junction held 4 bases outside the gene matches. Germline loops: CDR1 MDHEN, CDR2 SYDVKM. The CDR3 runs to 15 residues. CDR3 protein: CASSLPGTGSYEQYF. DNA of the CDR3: TGTGCCAGCAGTTTACCTGGGACAGGTTCCTACGAGCAGTACTTC. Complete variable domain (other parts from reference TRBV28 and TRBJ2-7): DVKVTQSSRYLVKRTGEKVFLECVQDMDHENMFWYRQDPGLGLRLIYFSYDVKMKEKGDIPEGYSVSREKKERFSLILESASTNQTSMYLCASSLPGTGSYEQYFGPGTRLTVT.

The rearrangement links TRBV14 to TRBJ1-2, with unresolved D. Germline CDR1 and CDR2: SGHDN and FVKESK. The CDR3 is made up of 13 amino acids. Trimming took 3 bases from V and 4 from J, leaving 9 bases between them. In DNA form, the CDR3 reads TGTGCCAGCAGCCAGCAGGAAATCTATGGCTACACCTTC. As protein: CASSQQEIYGYTF.

The CDR3 coding sequence is TGTGCCAGCAGTATACCGGGACCCACGGATAGCTCTTTAGTGAACACTGAAGCTTTCTTT. Amino acids: CASSIPGPTDSSLVNTEAFF. The gene calls are TRBV27 and TRBJ1-1; a weak D match, TRBD1 (5 bases). This CDR3 has 20 residues. From germline, CDR1 is MNHEY and CDR2 SMNVEV (reference sequence). V was shortened by 5 bases and J by 0 bases, with 28 bases between the two germline ends.

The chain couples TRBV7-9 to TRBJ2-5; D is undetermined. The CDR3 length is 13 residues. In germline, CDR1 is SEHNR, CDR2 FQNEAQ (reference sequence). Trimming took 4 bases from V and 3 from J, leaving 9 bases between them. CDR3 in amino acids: CASSSYLEETQYF. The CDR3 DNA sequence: TGTGCCAGCAGCTCCTACTTGGAAGAGACCCAGTACTTC.

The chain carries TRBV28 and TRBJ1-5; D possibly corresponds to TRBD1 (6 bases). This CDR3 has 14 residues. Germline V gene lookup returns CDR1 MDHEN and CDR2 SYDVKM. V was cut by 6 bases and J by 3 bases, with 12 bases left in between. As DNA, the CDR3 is TGTGCCAGCAGGGGGACACCCTTCAATCAGCCCCAGCATTTT. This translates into CASRGTPFNQPQHF.

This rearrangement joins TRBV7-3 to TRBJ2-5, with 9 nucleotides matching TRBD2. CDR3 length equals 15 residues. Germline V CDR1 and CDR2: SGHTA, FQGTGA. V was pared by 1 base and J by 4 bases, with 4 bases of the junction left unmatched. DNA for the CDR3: TGTGCCAGCAGCTTAAGTAGCGGGAGTGGAGAGACCCAGTACTTC. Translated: CASSLSSGSGETQYF. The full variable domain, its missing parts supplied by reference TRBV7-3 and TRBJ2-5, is GAGVSQTPSNKVTEKGKYVELRCDPISGHTALYWYRQSLGQGPEFLIYFQGTGAADDSGLPNDRFFAVRPEGSVSTLKIQRTERGDSAVYLCASSLSSGSGETQYFGPGTRLLVL.

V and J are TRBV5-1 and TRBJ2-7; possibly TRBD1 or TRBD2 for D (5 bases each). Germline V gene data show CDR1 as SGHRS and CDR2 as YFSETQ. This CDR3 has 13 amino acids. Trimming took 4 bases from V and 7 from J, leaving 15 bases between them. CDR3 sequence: CASSVGTTGEQYF. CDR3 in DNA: TGCGCCAGCAGCGTGGGGACCACTGGTGAGCAGTACTTC.

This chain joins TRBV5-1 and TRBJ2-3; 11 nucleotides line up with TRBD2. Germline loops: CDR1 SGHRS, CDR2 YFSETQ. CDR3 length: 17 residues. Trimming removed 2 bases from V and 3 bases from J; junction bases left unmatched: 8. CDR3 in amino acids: CASSFTVAGGPTDTQYF. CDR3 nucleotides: TGCGCCAGCAGCTTTACAGTAGCGGGAGGGCCTACAGATACGCAGTATTTT.

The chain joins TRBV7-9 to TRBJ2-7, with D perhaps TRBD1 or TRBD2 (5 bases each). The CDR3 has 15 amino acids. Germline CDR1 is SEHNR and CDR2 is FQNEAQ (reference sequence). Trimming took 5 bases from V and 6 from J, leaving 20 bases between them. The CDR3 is CASSTSGTLGPEQYF. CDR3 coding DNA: TGTGCCAGCAGCACCAGTGGGACCTTGGGCCCCGAGCAGTACTTC.

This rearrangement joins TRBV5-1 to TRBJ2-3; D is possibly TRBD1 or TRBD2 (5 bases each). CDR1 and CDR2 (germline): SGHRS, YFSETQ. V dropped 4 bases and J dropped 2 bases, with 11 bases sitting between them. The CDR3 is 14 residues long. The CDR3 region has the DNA TGCGCCAGCAGCATTCTGGGGACCACAGATACGCAGTATTTT. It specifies CASSILGTTDTQYF.

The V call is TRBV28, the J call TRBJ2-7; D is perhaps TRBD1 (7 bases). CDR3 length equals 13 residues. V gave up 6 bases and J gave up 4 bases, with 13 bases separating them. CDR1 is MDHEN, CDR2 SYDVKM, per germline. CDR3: CASRPQGTYEQYF. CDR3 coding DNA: TGTGCCAGCAGGCCACAGGGGACTTACGAGCAGTACTTC.

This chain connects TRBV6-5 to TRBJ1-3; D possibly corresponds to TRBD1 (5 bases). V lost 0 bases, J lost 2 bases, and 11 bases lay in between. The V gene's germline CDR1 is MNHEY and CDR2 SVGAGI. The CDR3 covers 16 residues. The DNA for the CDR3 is TGTGCCAGCAGTTACTCTTCAGGGACTCCTGGAAACACCATATATTTT. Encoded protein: CASSYSSGTPGNTIYF.

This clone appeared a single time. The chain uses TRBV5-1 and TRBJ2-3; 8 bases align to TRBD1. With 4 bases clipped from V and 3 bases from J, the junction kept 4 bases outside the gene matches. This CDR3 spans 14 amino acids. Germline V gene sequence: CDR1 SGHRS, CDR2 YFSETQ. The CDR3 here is CASSPGQETDTQYF. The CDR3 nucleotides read TGCGCCAGCAGCCCGGGACAGGAAACAGATACGCAGTATTTT.

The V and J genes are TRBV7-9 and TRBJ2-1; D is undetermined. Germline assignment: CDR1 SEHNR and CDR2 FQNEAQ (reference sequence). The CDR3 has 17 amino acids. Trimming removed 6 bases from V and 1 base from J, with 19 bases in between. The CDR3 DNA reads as TGTGCCAGCAGTCCACCAGTGGCGCAGAAGTCCTACAATGAGCAGTTCTTC. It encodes CASSPPVAQKSYNEQFF.

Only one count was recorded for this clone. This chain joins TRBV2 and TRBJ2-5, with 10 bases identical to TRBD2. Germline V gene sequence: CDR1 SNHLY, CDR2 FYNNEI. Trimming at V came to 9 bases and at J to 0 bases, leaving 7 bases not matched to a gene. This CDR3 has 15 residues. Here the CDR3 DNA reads TGTGCCAGTTTGATTAGCGGGGGGTACCAAGAGACCCAGTACTTC. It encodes CASLISGGYQETQYF.

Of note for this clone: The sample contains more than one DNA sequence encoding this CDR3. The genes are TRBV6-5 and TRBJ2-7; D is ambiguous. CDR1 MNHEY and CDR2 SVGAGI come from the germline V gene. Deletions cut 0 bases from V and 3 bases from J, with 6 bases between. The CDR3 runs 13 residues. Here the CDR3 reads CASSYSASYEQYF. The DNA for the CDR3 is TGTGCCAGCAGTTACTCGGCAAGCTACGAGCAGTACTTC.

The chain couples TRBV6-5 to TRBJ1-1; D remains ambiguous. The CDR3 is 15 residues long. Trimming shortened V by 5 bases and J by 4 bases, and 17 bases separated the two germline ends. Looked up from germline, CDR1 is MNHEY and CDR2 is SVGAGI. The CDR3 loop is CASSPRVLGGTEAFF. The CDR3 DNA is TGTGCCAGCAGTCCGAGGGTCCTTGGTGGCACTGAAGCTTTCTTT.

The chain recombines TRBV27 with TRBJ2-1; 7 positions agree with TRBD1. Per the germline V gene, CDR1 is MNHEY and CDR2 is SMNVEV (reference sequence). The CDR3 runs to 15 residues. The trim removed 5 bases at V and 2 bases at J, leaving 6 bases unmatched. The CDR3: CASSPTGDTYNEQFF. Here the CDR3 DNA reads TGTGCCAGCAGTCCTACAGGGGACACCTACAATGAGCAGTTCTTC.

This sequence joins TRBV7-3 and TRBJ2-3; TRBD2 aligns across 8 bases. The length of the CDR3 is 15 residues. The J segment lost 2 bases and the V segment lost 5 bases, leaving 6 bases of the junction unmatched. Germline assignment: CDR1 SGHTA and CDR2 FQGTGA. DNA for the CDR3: TGTGCCAGCAGCCCCATAGCGGGGTACACAGATACGCAGTATTTT. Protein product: CASSPIAGYTDTQYF.

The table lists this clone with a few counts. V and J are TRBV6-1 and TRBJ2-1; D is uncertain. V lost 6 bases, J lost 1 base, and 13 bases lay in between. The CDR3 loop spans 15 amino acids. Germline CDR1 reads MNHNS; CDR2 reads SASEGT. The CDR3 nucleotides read TGTGCCAGCAGAAGAGGACCCGCATCCTACAATGAGCAGTTCTTC. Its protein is CASRRGPASYNEQFF.

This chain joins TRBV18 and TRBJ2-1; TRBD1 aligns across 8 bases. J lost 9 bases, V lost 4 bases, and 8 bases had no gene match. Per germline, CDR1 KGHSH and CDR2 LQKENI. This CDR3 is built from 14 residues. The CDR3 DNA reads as TGTGCCAGCTCACGTGGACAGGGTAATACTGAGCAGTTCTTC. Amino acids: CASSRGQGNTEQFF.

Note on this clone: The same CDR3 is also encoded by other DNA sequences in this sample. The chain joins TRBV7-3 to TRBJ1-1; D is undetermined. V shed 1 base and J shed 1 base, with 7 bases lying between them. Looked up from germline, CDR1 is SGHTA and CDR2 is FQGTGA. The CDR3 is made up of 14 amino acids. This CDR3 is CASSLRGENTEAFF. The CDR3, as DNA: TGTGCCAGCAGCTTAAGGGGAGAGAACACTGAAGCTTTCTTT.

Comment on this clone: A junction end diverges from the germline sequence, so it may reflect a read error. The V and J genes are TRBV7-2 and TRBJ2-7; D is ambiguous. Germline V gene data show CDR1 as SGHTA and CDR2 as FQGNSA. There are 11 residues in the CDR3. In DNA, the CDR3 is TGTGCCAGCAGCTTATTGACGGGTTTGGACTTC. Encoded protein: CASSLLTGLDF.